This record looks at one TCR beta chain sequence and its context. Its antigen is unknown. The junction departs from the called germline gene at one end, perhaps through a read error. This sample was included in a study of blood T cells in healthy people across ages. The study, taken as a whole, reports: Any conclusive comparison of naive versus antigen-experienced cells was prevented by using unsorted PBMCs.

With a J-beta primer mix and a sample-barcoded 5' primer, a second PCR ran about 7 to 11 cycles. Researchers report that a template-switch adaptor with 12 random nucleotides tagged each cDNA molecule. TCRdb passed the 5' RACE reads through MiXCR, listing each CDR3 protein once. The sample carries 1.5 million to 2 million distinct CDR3 sequences, about 50% recorded once. Those donating, healthy Caucasian individuals from Russia, were aged roughly 6 to 100. The sample comprised blood. This clonotype originated in a woman aged 40 to 49 in good health.

CDR3 sequence reads: CASSLAVGLERETRYF. CDR3 DNA sequence: TGTGCCAGCAGCTTAGCGGTGGGCTTAGAGCGGGAGACCCGGTACTTC. The chain joins TRBV7-9 to TRBJ2-5, with TRBD2 matching 8 bases. Germline V gene sequence: CDR1 SEHNR, CDR2 FQNEAQ (reference sequence). The CDR3 consists of 16 residues.